This TCR beta chain stems from a study of cytomegalovirus exposure and HLA in healthy donors. With regard to this clone: Its antigen is still unknown.

PCR amplification relied on 60 Vbeta primers (plus 13 Jbeta primers). Data came from immunoSEQ multiplex PCR; TCRdb stores just in-frame clones and leaves some out. This sample has 90,000 to 100,000 clones, with under 80% found just once. Every donor was a healthy person donating bone marrow. Study-wide results and caveats: Per published accounts, TCR beta sequences correctly predicted the HLA-A and HLA-B alleles of most subjects. Segments of the TCR beta V type were, in most cases, productive about 87% or about 30% of the time in an earlier analysis.

The sample consisted of PBMCs. This TCR came from a man between 35 and 55 years old in good health and CMV-seronegative.

CDR3 nucleotide sequence: TGTGCCAGCAGCTTGCCCGGGACAGGGAGCACAGATACGCAGTATTTT. This encodes CASSLPGTGSTDTQYF. The genes are TRBV5-5 and TRBJ2-3; 9 bases are a match to TRBD1. The CDR3 extends over 16 amino acids. The V gene end was trimmed by 1 base and the J gene end by 0 bases; junction bases not matched to a gene: 3. Germline V gene data show CDR1 as SGHKS and CDR2 as YYEKEE (reference sequence).